Shown below are 3 T cell receptor beta chains from a single sample sequenced in a study of molecular identifiers for immune sequencing clone quantification. TCRdb fed the PCR reads into MiXCR, producing one record per CDR3 protein. The sample has about 300,000 distinct CDR3 sequences; about 20% are singletons. The sample taken for sequencing was naive CD8+ T cells from blood, with Jurkat cell RNA spiked in. Subset described: FACS-sorted CD8+CD4-CCR7+CD45RA+ naive T cells. Every receptor here comes from a human donor in good health. Some libraries in this study had Jurkat cell RNA spiked in.

Remarks on this clonotype: A clone one base away is much larger, so this may be a read error. V gene TRBV29-1 combines with J gene TRBJ2-1; D remains unclear. The CDR3 has 13 amino acids. Germline lookup yields CDR1 SQVTM and CDR2 ANQGSEA. Here the CDR3 reads CSADGIRYDEQSF. The CDR3 DNA follows: TGCAGCGCTGACGGAATCAGGTACGATGAGCAGTCCTTC.

There are many counts of this clonotype. This chain uses TRBV7-9 with TRBJ1-6; the D is unclear. The germline gives CDR1 SEHNR, CDR2 FQNEAQ (reference sequence). V gave up 5 bases and J gave up 0 bases, with 8 bases separating them. This CDR3 comprises 15 residues. For the CDR3, the DNA is TGTGCCAGCAGCCGTACGAGCTCCTATAATTCACCCCTCCACTTT. Its translation: CASSRTSSYNSPLHF.

With respect to this clonotype: A much larger clone lies one base from this, so it may be a read error. The rearrangement links TRBV7-9 to TRBJ2-7; no clear D gene. Trimming cost V 4 bases and J 5 bases, with 15 bases left between them. This CDR3 comprises 14 residues. CDR1 SEHNR and CDR2 FQNEAQ come from the germline V gene (reference sequence). CDR3 nucleotides: TGTGCCAGCAGCTCCATAGTTGGATCCCACGAGCAGTACTTC. Its translation: CASSSIVGSHEQYF. Based on the CDR3 plus reference TRBV7-9 and TRBJ2-7, the full variable domain is DTGVSQNPRHKITKRGQNVTFRCDPISEHNRLYWYRQTLGQGPEFLTYFQNEAQLEKSRLLSDRFSAERPKGSFSTLEIQRTEQGDSAMYLCASSSIVGSHEQYFGPGTRLTVT.